These T cell receptor beta chains were read from a single sample in a study of T cells after somatic rescue of genetic block. Using immunoSEQ multiplex PCR, the repertoire was profiled, and TCRdb retains in-frame clones only, with some absent. The table lists under 150,000 clones, 90% to 95% of them singletons, with about 1.5% in the top ten. The sample taken for sequencing was peripheral blood mononuclear cells (PBMCs). Source of these receptors: a young woman. CDR3s include the opening cysteine and the closing phenylalanine or tryptophan. D genes are given only for firm matches. Size is omitted from some rows. Given values are once, few, many or a class for expanded clones.

clone_size,v_call,j_call,d_call,cdr3_nt,cdr3_aa
.,TRBV6-5,TRBJ2-7,.,TGTGCCAGCAGAACTTCCGCCTACGAGCAGTACTTC,CASRTSAYEQYF
few,TRBV7-2,TRBJ2-1,.,TGTGCCAGCACTCCTTGGTCTCTTGCAGGGAATGAGCAGTTCTTC,CASTPWSLAGNEQFF
.,TRBV7-8,TRBJ2-7,.,TGTGCCAGCAGCTTAGGTTGGATGTACGAGCAGTACTTC,CASSLGWMYEQYF
.,TRBV6-5,TRBJ2-7,TRBD2,TGTGCCAGCGGAACTAGCGGGTCCCACGAGCAGTACTTC,CASGTSGSHEQYF
.,TRBV18,TRBJ2-2,.,TGTGCCAGCTCACCACGGACAACCGGGGAGCTGTTTTTT,CASSPRTTGELFF
.,TRBV30,TRBJ2-2,.,TGTGCCTGGAAGAAGGAACCCCTAAACACCGGGGAGCTGTTTTTT,CAWKKEPLNTGELFF
.,TRBV5-4,TRBJ1-6,TRBD1,TGTGCCAGCAGCGCCAGGGGGACAGGGCCTTCACCCCTCCACTTT,CASSARGTGPSPLHF
.,TRBV4-2,TRBJ1-1,.,TGTGCCAGCAGCCAGGTTGCGGCCATGAACACTGAAGCTTTCTTT,CASSQVAAMNTEAFF
.,TRBV7-8,TRBJ1-2,TRBD1,TGTGCCAGCAGCTCAGGGGGCAGGGGTGGATATGGCTACACCTTC,CASSSGGRGGYGYTF
.,TRBV5-4,TRBJ1-1,.,TGTGCCAGCAGTCTCGCCGCGGGGGCGAACACTGAAGCTTTCTTT,CASSLAAGANTEAFF
.,TRBV6-5,TRBJ1-5,TRBD1,TGTGCCAGCAGTTACTCGGGGACAGGGAATCAGCCCCAGCATTTT,CASSYSGTGNQPQHF
once,TRBV15,TRBJ1-1,TRBD1,TGTGCCACCAGCAGATCCGGACAGGGTTCCACTGAAGCTTTCTTT,CATSRSGQGSTEAFF
.,TRBV7-3,TRBJ2-1,.,TGTGCCAGCAGCTTAACGTCAGGGGCCCCTTTGAGTGAGCAGTTCTTC,CASSLTSGAPLSEQFF
.,TRBV5-1,TRBJ1-4,.,TGCGCCAGCAGCTTGGCTCGGACCTCGGGTGAAAAACTGTTTTTT,CASSLARTSGEKLFF
.,TRBV7-7,TRBJ2-5,.,TGTGCCAGCAGTCCAGGGGGAGGGGGCAAGCCCCAAGAGACCCAGTACTTC,CASSPGGGGKPQETQYF
.,TRBV6-1,TRBJ1-1,TRBD1,TGTGCCAGCAGTGAAAGGGCGCAGGGGGGCACTGAAGCTTTCTTT,CASSERAQGGTEAFF
.,TRBV7-9,TRBJ2-3,TRBD2,TGTGCCAGCAGCGGTAGACTAGCGGGTGGCACAGATACGCAGTATTTT,CASSGRLAGGTDTQYF
few,TRBV7-6,TRBJ1-6,TRBD1,TGTGCCAGCAGCCCAGCGGACAGGGAGGTAATGAATTCACCCCTCCACTTT,CASSPADREVMNSPLHF
.,TRBV7-9,TRBJ1-3,.,TGTGCCAGCAGCCTGAGACCGACAAGCTCTGGAAACACCATATATTTT,CASSLRPTSSGNTIYF
.,TRBV10-3,TRBJ2-5,TRBD2,TGTGCCACCAGGACTAGCGGGGAGACCCAGTACTTC,CATRTSGETQYF
.,TRBV19,TRBJ1-2,TRBD1,TGTGCCACCCTTGAAGACAGGGGCTCGCCCCTTAGCTACACCTTC,CATLEDRGSPLSYTF
.,TRBV28,TRBJ2-1,TRBD2,TGTGCCAGCAGTTCCCACGGACTAGCGGGGGGGGATGAGCAGTTCTTC,CASSSHGLAGGDEQFF
.,TRBV14,TRBJ1-1,.,TGTGCCAGCAGCCAAGATCGGGTCCGCTCTGAAGCTTTCTTT,CASSQDRVRSEAFF
.,TRBV30,TRBJ1-2,TRBD1,TGTGCCTGGAGTGGGACAGGGAGCTATGGCTACACCTTC,CAWSGTGSYGYTF
few,TRBV25-1,TRBJ1-5,.,TGTGCCAGCAGCGGATTGGGGAGCAATCAGCCCCAGCATTTT,CASSGLGSNQPQHF
.,TRBV27,TRBJ1-2,.,TGTGCCAGCAGTTTACAGGTCTGGGGGAACTATGGCTACACCTTC,CASSLQVWGNYGYTF
once,TRBV7-9,TRBJ1-2,.,TGTGCCAGCAGCCGCCCTGACCCAGCTAACTATGGCTACACCTTC,CASSRPDPANYGYTF
.,TRBV9,TRBJ2-1,.,TGTGCCAGCAGCGTTAAAGCGGGACAGGTGAGTTTGGATGAGCAGTTCTTC,CASSVKAGQVSLDEQFF